This TCR beta chain comes out of a study of PD-1 blockade in classical Hodgkin lymphoma (dated by TCRdb to the early 2020s). Regarding the research as a whole: Nivolumab dosing was 3 mg/kg intravenously every 2 weeks, continuing until either disease progression or unacceptable toxicity. To define a peripheral blood immune signature of response to PD-1 blockade in classical Hodgkin lymphoma, the study combined TCR beta sequencing with CyTOF.

The Qiagen DNeasy kit was used to extract genomic DNA both from unsorted PBMCs and from the negatively selected CD4+ and CD8+ fractions. TCR beta CDR3 regions were subjected to amplification by immunoSEQ multiplex PCR with primers that anneal to V and J segments. A synthetic immune receptor repertoire was used to minimize amplification bias, and any remaining bias was removed computationally after sequencing. As for how the authors treated the data: Custom Python scripts were used to quantify repertoire diversity as the Shannon entropy index. The unsorted, CD4+ and CD8+ repertoires were each analyzed separately, with the exception of combined analyses, where CD4+ and CD8+ sequences were merged in silico. A clone was considered expanded if an increase in frequency of at least 2-fold after treatment relative to C1D1 was found, and a pseudocount of 0.5 was applied to clones undetected at baseline. Singleton clones were defined as clones with 0 or 1 copy at C1D1, and non-singleton clones were defined as clones with 2 or more copies. Clones expanded in unsorted samples were annotated as CD4+, CD8+ or unknown by matching protein sequences in sorted samples from the same patient. Diversity changes from C1D1 to C4D1 were tested in paired samples using Wilcoxon tests. TCRdb took over this immuneACCESS table, retaining in-frame rearrangements with V and J assigned. Such tables are incomplete; in checked studies, under half of the missing clones stem from an unresolved V gene, and the remainder is unexplained. V and J calls plus clone size are reproduced from that table; the DNA served to infer D and trimming. In this sample the table shows about 150,000 clones, nearly 80% of which occur a single time. 7% to 9.5% of the sample comes from the top ten.

Taken from the germline V gene, the CDR1 and CDR2 loops are SNHLY and FYNNEI. From V the trimming removes 6 bases and from J it removes 16 bases, while the gene matches leave 14 bases of the junction unaccounted for. The CDR3 numbers 13 residues from cysteine through phenylalanine. Only the CDR3 DNA stays, 39 bases, in frame from base 1. On this clone itself: No antigen is known for it. The input lacks base qualities; no much larger clone sits a single base away.

The time point label for this specimen denotes: cycle 2 day 1 (C2D1) of nivolumab. Every trial patient had relapsed following autologous stem cell transplantation, and prior brentuximab vedotin exposure was what differed among cohorts A, B and C. The trial cohort was composed of about 54 patients with relapsed/refractory classical Hodgkin lymphoma, for whom complete response, partial response or progressive disease was recorded as best overall response. In the multi-cohort phase II CheckMate 205 trial, trial patients received single-agent nivolumab. An independent review committee assessed best overall response by applying the 2007 International Working Group response criteria. PBMCs from the trial were collected at three points: immediately before nivolumab initiation (C1D1), and during therapy at cycle 2 day 1 and cycle 4 day 1. Peripheral blood was collected in 8 mL Vacutainer Cell Preparation Tubes, from which PBMCs were isolated by centrifugation and then cryopreserved.

Here is what the overall study found, with its caveats: Lower diversity was seen in patients whose nivolumab began less than 1 year after ASCT, and these patients were left out of later analyses so that immune reconstitution would not confound the results. Baseline TCR diversity was reported to be lower in newly diagnosed patients than in healthy donors, and even lower in relapsed/refractory patients. Trial patients with a complete response had baseline diversity similar to that of newly diagnosed patients, while partial responders and progressors had significantly lower diversity. The study was limited to a single clinical trial cohort, and causes of repertoire differences, possibly disease activity or prior therapy, remained undefined. CD4+ but not CD8+ TCR diversity rose significantly by C4D1 (p=0.0027 vs p=0.16), most apparent in complete responders (p=0.02).

Sequences were derived from peripheral blood mononuclear cells (PBMCs), sampled before the second cycle of nivolumab. The sequence came from a human donor with classical Hodgkin lymphoma. This sequence uses TRBV2 and TRBJ2-4; the junction holds 8 bases that match TRBD1. The CDR3 amino acid sequence is: CASRVVQGANSYF. The nucleotide sequence is TGTGCCAGCAGAGTAGTCCAGGGGGCTAACAGTTACTTC.